This T cell receptor (beta chain) was retrieved from a study of cytomegalovirus exposure and HLA in healthy donors. Study-level background: An earlier analysis identified under 130 million unique TCR beta sequences in 150 million to 200 million T cells.

For this clone: Its specificity is not known.

This PCR relied on a set of 60 Vbeta primers and 13 Jbeta primers. Assay used: immunoSEQ multiplex PCR; TCRdb lists only in-frame clones, some missing. Here the sample spans more than 140,000 clones, 64% being singletons. The length of the CDR3 is 13 residues. V was cut by 1 base and J by 6 bases, with 9 bases left in between. Germline V CDR1 and CDR2: LNHDA, SQIVND (reference sequence). The study, taken as a whole, reports: The study put roughly 160 TCR beta chains on its list as cytomegalovirus-associated. CMV serostatus was the sole immune exposure data available. Earlier findings revealed that most TCR beta V segments proved productive either about 87% or about 30% of the time.

This clonotype was sampled from a woman under 40 in good health and CMV-seropositive. Sequencing was carried out using PBMCs. The chain recombines TRBV19 with TRBJ1-1; unclear D gene. CDR3 in amino acids: CASSIVAAAEAFF. The CDR3 DNA follows: TGTGCCAGTAGTATAGTCGCGGCGGCTGAAGCTTTCTTT.